These 22 T cell receptor beta chains came from one sample sequenced in a study of blood T cells in healthy people across ages. Alongside a J-beta primer mix, a sample-barcoded 5' primer served in a second PCR lasting 7 to 11 cycles. One entry per CDR3 protein, called by TCRdb with MiXCR from the 5' RACE reads. The profile covers around 1,100,000 distinct CDR3 sequences, with less than 45% appearing a single time and around 13% taken by the ten largest. Sample: blood. Receptors were obtained from a man younger than 30 in good health.

This clonotype came up once. The gene calls are TRBV9 and TRBJ2-1, with 7 nucleotides matching TRBD1. Trimming took 3 bases from V and 0 from J; bases not matched to a gene: 6. Germline CDR1 and CDR2: SGDLS and YYNGEE. The CDR3 consists of 16 residues. The CDR3 region has the DNA TGTGCCAGCAGCGCCGAGGGACAGAGCTCCTACAATGAGCAGTTCTTC. Its protein product is CASSAEGQSSYNEQFF.

This clonotype was counted a few times. V is TRBV4-3 and J is TRBJ1-2; TRBD1 agrees at 7 bases. The CDR3 extends over 17 amino acids. Looked up from germline, CDR1 is LGHNA and CDR2 is YSLEER. The J segment lost 0 bases and the V segment lost 0 bases, leaving 7 bases of the junction unmatched. This chain's CDR3 is CASSQEPTGRSNYGYTF. CDR3 DNA sequence: TGCGCCAGCAGCCAAGAACCGACAGGGAGATCTAACTATGGCTACACCTTC.

There are many counts of this clonotype. The chain couples TRBV6-6 to TRBJ2-5; TRBD2 matches 11 bases. This CDR3 contains 13 residues. CDR1 MNHNY and CDR2 SVGAGI come from the germline V gene (reference sequence). The V and J ends lost 11 bases and 3 bases, in that order; junction bases with no gene match: 5. CDR3 protein: CAPLGLAEETQYF. The CDR3 nucleotides read TGTGCCCCCCTGGGACTAGCGGAAGAGACCCAGTACTTC.

Comments on this clonotype: Its ends do not fully match the called genes, so a read error is possible. The chain carries TRBV15 and TRBJ1-2; no firm D call. Germline V lookup: CDR1 LNHNV, CDR2 YYDKDF (reference sequence). CDR3 length: 13 residues. CDR3 DNA: TGTGCCGCCAGCAGAGTAGGCCGGAGCGGCTACACCTTC. Amino acids: CAASRVGRSGYTF.

The chain has TRBV10-3 and TRBJ1-1; D is undetermined. CDR1 and CDR2 (germline): ENHRY, SYGVKD. V gave up 10 bases and J gave up 5 bases, with 17 bases separating them. This CDR3 region has 13 residues. CDR3 bases: TGTGCCACCTATCGAGAATCGAGGACTGAAGCTTTCTTT. Its protein is CATYRESRTEAFF.

Comment on this clonotype: One end of the junction fails to match germline, which may point to a read error. The rearrangement uses TRBV7-3 and TRBJ2-7; TRBD1 is a possible D gene (6 bases). The CDR3 length is 14 residues. The germline V gene has CDR1 SGHTA and CDR2 FQGTGA. The CDR3 sequence is CVSSLTTGIDEQYF. CDR3 coding DNA: TGTGTCAGCAGTTTAACTACAGGGATTGACGAGCAGTACTTC.

As regards this clonotype: Relative to the germline gene, one junction end is altered; a read error may explain this. The chain has TRBV7-2 and TRBJ2-1; TRBD1 aligns across 7 bases. The CDR3 totals 14 residues. Germline values: CDR1 SGHTA, CDR2 FQGNSA. The CDR3 bases are TGTGCCCGCAGCCAAAGACAGGGCCTCGATGAGCAGTTCTTC. As protein: CARSQRQGLDEQFF.

About this clonotype itself: One end of the junction is discordant with germline, which a read error may explain. The rearrangement joins TRBV2 to TRBJ1-5; no definite D call. CDR3 length: 15 residues. In germline, CDR1 is SNHLY, CDR2 FYNNEI. CDR3 nucleotide sequence: TGTGCCGGCAGTGAACGGGCGACGGGCAATCAGCCCCAGCATTTT. It is translated as CAGSERATGNQPQHF.

This clonotype was recorded a few times. The rearrangement joins TRBV14 to TRBJ1-2; D possibly corresponds to TRBD1 (5 bases). In germline, CDR1 is SGHDN, CDR2 FVKESK. V dropped 0 bases and J dropped 4 bases, with 15 bases sitting between them. The CDR3 extends over 16 amino acids. For the CDR3, the DNA is TGTGCCAGCAGCCAAGAAAACCCAGGGTCGGGCTATGGCTACACCTTC. As protein: CASSQENPGSGYGYTF.

This sequence joins TRBV20-1 and TRBJ1-2, with a possible D match to TRBD1 (5 bases). Germline CDR1 DFQATT, CDR2 SNEGSKA (reference sequence). This CDR3 region has 14 residues. V was cut by 1 base and J by 4 bases, with 13 bases left in between. The CDR3 loop is CSARGGRAAYGYTF. In DNA form, the CDR3 reads TGCAGTGCTAGAGGCGGCAGGGCGGCCTATGGCTACACCTTC.

Turning to this clonotype: A read error is possible here, since a much larger clone lies one base away. The rearrangement joins TRBV4-3 to TRBJ2-7; a possible D gene is TRBD2 (6 bases). The CDR3 runs 16 residues. CDR1 is LGHNA, CDR2 YSLEER, per germline. Trimming pared 3 bases from V and 7 bases from J, leaving 22 bases between. This CDR3 reads CASSQVWDWTNNEQYF. The CDR3 DNA is TGCGCCAGCAGCCAGGTTTGGGACTGGACGAACAATGAGCAGTACTTC.

The rearrangement joins TRBV27 to TRBJ1-5; D is undetermined. CDR1 MNHEY and CDR2 SMNVEV come from the germline V gene (reference sequence). Trimming left V 5 bases short and J 3 bases short, with 8 bases between. CDR3 length: 13 amino acids. The CDR3 region is CASSTSLNQPQHF. DNA for the CDR3: TGTGCCAGCAGTACGTCCCTCAATCAGCCCCAGCATTTT.

This clonotype was observed a handful of times. The CDR3 sequence: CASSLAYRGKNNEQFF. The CDR3 DNA is TGTGCCAGCAGCTTAGCCTACAGGGGGAAAAACAATGAGCAGTTCTTC. The chain carries TRBV7-8 and TRBJ2-1, with 8 bases aligning to TRBD1. The ends lost 0 bases at V and 5 bases at J; junction bases unmatched: 6. CDR3 length: 16 amino acids. Germline assignment: CDR1 SGHVS and CDR2 FQNEAQ.

The chain uses TRBV6-6 and TRBJ1-2; TRBD1 agrees at 7 bases. V gave up 4 bases and J gave up 3 bases; unmatched junction bases: 2. CDR1 is MNHNY and CDR2 is SVGAGI in the germline V gene (reference sequence). The CDR3 is made up of 13 amino acids. CDR3 sequence reads: CASSFQGDYGYTF. CDR3 DNA sequence: TGTGCCAGCAGTTTCCAGGGGGACTATGGCTACACCTTC.

This clonotype was detected a few times. The chain uses TRBV7-9 and TRBJ1-2; 9 positions agree with TRBD1. Germline V gene sequence: CDR1 SEHNR, CDR2 FQNEAQ (reference sequence). With V trimmed by 6 bases and J by 7 bases, 9 bases remained unmatched. CDR3 length equals 14 residues. The CDR3 protein is CASSPGTGKVGYTF. CDR3 bases: TGTGCCAGCAGTCCCGGGACAGGGAAGGTTGGCTACACCTTC.

This clonotype was seen just once. The V gene is TRBV7-9, the J gene TRBJ2-1, with 9 bases that match TRBD1. The J call could be wrong; TRBJ2-7 is a better fit for the DNA end. The germline V gene has CDR1 SEHNR and CDR2 FQNEAQ (reference sequence). This CDR3 comprises 15 residues. The CDR3 nucleotides read TGTGCCAGCAGCCTAAGGACAGGGGAATACAATGAGCAGTACTTC. Its translation: CASSLRTGEYNEQYF.

There are a few counts of this clonotype. This chain joins TRBV25-1 and TRBJ2-7; no clear D. V lost 6 bases, J lost 5 bases, and 17 bases lay in between. CDR3 length: 14 residues. Per germline, CDR1 MGHDK and CDR2 SYGVNS. For the CDR3, the DNA is TGTGCCAGCAGCGACTTCAAGGGTTTGCACGAGCAGTACTTC. Translating it yields CASSDFKGLHEQYF.

This clonotype was observed many times. The chain has TRBV6-5 and TRBJ2-3; D gene unclear. This CDR3 spans 11 amino acids. The V and J ends lost 3 bases and 8 bases respectively, with 6 bases between them. Germline values: CDR1 MNHEY, CDR2 SVGAGI. CDR3 DNA: TGTGCCAGCAGTTATTCGGGTACGCAGTATTTT. Protein product: CASSYSGTQYF.

This sequence joins TRBV20-1 and TRBJ2-4; D ambiguous. Germline loops: CDR1 DFQATT, CDR2 SNEGSKA (reference sequence). The CDR3 consists of 11 residues. Trimming removed 6 bases at V and 11 bases at J, with 14 bases between. The CDR3 spells CSAPDTNVQYF. The CDR3 region has the DNA TGCAGTGCCCCTGACACGAACGTTCAGTACTTC.

This chain joins TRBV20-1 and TRBJ2-3; D call uncertain. The CDR3 spans 12 residues. Germline CDR1 DFQATT, CDR2 SNEGSKA (reference sequence). Trimming took off 6 bases at V and 5 bases at J, with 12 bases between the two ends. The CDR3 DNA sequence: TGCAGTGCCATGCCTGATCGAGATACGCAGTATTTT. The encoded protein is CSAMPDRDTQYF.

Comment on this clonotype: A much bigger clone sits one base away, suggesting this may be a read error. The chain is built from TRBV7-2 and TRBJ2-1; D call uncertain. The germline V gene has CDR1 SGHTA and CDR2 FQGNSA. This CDR3 region has 14 residues. With 5 bases removed from V and 3 bases from J, the gap between germline ends came to 11 bases. The CDR3 spells CASSVGPGYNEQFF. CDR3 coding DNA: TGTGCCAGCAGCGTAGGGCCTGGCTACAATGAGCAGTTCTTC.

There are a few counts of this clonotype. This sequence joins TRBV27 and TRBJ2-5, with 7 bases lining up with TRBD1. V shed 3 bases and J 7 bases; nucleotides not matched to a gene: 8. The CDR3 loop spans 14 amino acids. CDR1 is MNHEY and CDR2 is SMNVEV in the germline V gene (reference sequence). The CDR3 is CASSFMNRGSTQYF. CDR3 bases: TGTGCCAGCAGTTTCATGAACAGGGGCTCGACCCAGTACTTC.